This T cell receptor (beta chain) appears in the sequencing data of a study of regulatory T cells in long-lasting Graves disease. Study-wide results and limits: Investigators studied peripheral blood only, not thyroid tissue. It was in persistent disease that TRBV28, TRBJ1-2 and TRBJ2-5 were favored.

HTBI primers from iRepertoire and Arm-PCR of CDR3 regions yielded the TCR beta libraries. In TCRdb, the multiplex PCR reads were re-called with MiXCR into one record per CDR3 protein. Among 600,000 to 650,000 distinct CDR3 sequences, around 17% were seen once, and the ten largest hold about 18%. Time point meaning: newly diagnosed GD, antithyroid drugs for less than 3 months. Isolated PBMC RNA provided the starting material for the TCR library. This clonotype occurred many times. Its antigen is unidentified. This CDR3 comprises 15 residues. Germline-derived CDR1 and CDR2 are MNHEY and SVGEGT. Trimming cost V 2 bases and J 0 bases; bases outside gene matches: 3. Another study also made use of these data, one on T cells in Graves' hyperthyroidism and ophthalmopathy. That study adds: Graves' hyperthyroidism was deemed stable absent ophthalmopathy progression within 18 months. The primer set for the first-round RT-PCR of the TCR CDR3 was HTBI.

This clonotype was obtained from a woman in her twenties or thirties with Graves disease. The V gene is TRBV6-2 or TRBV6-3, the J gene TRBJ2-5, with 7 bases fitting TRBD2. The sample here was peripheral blood mononuclear cells (PBMCs), taken at new diagnosis, from a patient treated with antithyroid drugs. CDR3 nucleotides: TGTGCCAGCAGTTACGGGGGGGGGTACCAAGAGACCCAGTACTTC. Protein: CASSYGGGYQETQYF.